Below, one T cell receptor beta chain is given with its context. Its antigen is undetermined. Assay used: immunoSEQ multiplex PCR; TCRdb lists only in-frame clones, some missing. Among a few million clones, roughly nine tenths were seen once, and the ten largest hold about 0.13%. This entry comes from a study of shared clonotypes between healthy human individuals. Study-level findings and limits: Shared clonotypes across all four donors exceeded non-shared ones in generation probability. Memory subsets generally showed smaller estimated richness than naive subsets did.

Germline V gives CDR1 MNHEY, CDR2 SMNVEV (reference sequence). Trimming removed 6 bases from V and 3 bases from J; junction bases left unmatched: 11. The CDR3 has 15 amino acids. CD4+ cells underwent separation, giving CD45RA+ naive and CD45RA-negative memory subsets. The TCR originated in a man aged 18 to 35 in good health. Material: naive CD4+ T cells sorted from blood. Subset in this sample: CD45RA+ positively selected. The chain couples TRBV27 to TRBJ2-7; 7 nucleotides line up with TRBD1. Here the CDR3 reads CASRKRGLGDYEQYF. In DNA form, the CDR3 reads TGTGCCAGCAGGAAGAGGGGGCTTGGGGACTACGAGCAGTACTTC.